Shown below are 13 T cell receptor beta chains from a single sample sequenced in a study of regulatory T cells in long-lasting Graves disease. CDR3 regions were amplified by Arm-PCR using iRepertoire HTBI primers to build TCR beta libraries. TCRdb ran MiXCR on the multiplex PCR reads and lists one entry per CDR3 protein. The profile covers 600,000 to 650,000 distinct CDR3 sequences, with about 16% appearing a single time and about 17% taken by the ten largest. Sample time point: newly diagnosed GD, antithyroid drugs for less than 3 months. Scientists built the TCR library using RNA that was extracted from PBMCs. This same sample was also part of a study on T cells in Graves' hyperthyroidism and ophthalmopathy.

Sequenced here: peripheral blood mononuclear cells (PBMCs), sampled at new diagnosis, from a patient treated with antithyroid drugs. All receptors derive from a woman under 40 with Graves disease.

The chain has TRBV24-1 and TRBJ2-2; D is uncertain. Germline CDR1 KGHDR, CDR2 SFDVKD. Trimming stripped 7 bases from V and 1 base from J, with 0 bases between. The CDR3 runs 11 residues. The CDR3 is CATRNTGELFF. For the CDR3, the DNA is TGTGCCACCAGGAACACCGGGGAGCTGTTTTTT.

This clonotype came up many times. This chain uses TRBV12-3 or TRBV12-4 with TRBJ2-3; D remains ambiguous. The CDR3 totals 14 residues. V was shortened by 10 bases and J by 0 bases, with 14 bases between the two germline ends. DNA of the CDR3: TGTGCCACTACCATGGTTACTAGCACAGATACGCAGTATTTT. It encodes CATTMVTSTDTQYF.

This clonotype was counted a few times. Here the CDR3 reads CASSPTGFWYEQYF. In DNA, the CDR3 is TGTGCCAGCAGTCCTACAGGGTTTTGGTACGAGCAGTACTTC. The rearrangement joins TRBV27 to TRBJ2-7, with D possibly being TRBD1 (6 bases). Germline V lookup: CDR1 MNHEY, CDR2 SMNVEV (reference sequence). The CDR3 has 14 residues. V dropped 5 bases and J dropped 4 bases, with 15 bases sitting between them.

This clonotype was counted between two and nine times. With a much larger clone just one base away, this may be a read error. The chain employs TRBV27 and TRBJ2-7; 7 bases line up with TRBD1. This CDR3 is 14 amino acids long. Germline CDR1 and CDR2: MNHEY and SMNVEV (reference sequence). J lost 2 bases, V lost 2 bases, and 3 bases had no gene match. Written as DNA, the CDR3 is TGTGCCAGCAGTTTACCAGGGGGTCCCTACGAGCAGTACTTC. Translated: CASSLPGGPYEQYF.

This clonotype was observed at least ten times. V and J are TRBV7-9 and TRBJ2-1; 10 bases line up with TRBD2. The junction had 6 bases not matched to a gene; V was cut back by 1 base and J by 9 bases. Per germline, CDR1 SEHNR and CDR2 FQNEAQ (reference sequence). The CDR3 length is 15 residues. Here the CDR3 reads CASSLGASGGVEQFF. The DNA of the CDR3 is TGTGCCAGCAGCTTAGGCGCTAGCGGGGGTGTTGAGCAGTTCTTC.

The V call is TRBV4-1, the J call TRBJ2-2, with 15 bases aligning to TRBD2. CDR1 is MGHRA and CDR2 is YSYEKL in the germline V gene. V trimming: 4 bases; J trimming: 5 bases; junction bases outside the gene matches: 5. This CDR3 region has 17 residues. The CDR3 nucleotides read TGCGCCAGCAGCCGGCCGGGACTAGCGGGAGGTACCGGGGAGCTGTTTTTT. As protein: CASSRPGLAGGTGELFF.

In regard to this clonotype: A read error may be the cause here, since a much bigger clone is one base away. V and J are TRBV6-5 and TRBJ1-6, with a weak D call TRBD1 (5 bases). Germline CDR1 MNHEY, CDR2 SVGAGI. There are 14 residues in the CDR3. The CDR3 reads CTSPDPGRFNTLHF. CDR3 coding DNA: TGTACCAGCCCCGATCCGGGACGGTTTAACACCCTCCACTTT.

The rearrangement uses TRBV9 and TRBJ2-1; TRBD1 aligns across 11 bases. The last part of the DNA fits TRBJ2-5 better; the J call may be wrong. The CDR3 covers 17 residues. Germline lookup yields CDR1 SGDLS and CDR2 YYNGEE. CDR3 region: CASSVAGTGGVQETQYF. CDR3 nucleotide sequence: TGTGCCAGCAGCGTAGCCGGGACAGGGGGTGTTCAAGAGACCCAGTACTTC.

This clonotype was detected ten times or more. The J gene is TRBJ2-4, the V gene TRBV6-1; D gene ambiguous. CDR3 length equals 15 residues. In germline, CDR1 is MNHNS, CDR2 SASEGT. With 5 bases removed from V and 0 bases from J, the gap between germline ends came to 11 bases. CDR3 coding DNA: TGTGCCAGCAGTAGATCGAGGACAGCCAAAAACATTCAGTACTTC. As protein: CASSRSRTAKNIQYF.

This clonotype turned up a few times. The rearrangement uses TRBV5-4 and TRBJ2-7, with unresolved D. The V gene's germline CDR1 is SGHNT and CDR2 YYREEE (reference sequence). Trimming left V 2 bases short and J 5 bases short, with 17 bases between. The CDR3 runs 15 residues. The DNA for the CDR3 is TGTGCCAGCAGCTTATCTGTCGGCAGTACCCACGAGCAGTACTTC. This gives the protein CASSLSVGSTHEQYF.

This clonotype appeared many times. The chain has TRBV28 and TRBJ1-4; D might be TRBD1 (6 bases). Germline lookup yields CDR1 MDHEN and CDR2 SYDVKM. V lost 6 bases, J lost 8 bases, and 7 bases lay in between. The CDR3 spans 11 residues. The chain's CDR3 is CASRDREKLFF. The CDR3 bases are TGTGCCAGCAGAGACAGGGAAAAACTGTTTTTT.

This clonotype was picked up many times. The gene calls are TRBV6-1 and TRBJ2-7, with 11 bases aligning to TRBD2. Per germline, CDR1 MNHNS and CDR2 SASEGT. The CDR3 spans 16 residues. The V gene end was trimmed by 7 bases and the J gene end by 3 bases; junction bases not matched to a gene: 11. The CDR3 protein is CASITGTSGLIYEQYF. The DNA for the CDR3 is TGTGCCAGCATTACCGGGACTAGCGGTCTAATCTACGAGCAGTACTTC.

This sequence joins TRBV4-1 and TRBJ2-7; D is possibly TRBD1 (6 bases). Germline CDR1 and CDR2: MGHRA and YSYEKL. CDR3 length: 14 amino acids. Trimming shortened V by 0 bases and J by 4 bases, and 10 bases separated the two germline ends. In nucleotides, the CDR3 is TGCGCCAGCAGCCAAGAGTGGGACACTTACGAGCAGTACTTC. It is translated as CASSQEWDTYEQYF.